This T cell receptor (beta chain) was documented in a study of blood T cell repertoires in COVID-19. Sequencing was performed with immunoSEQ multiplex PCR; in TCRdb, only in-frame clones are kept and a portion is missing. This table has under 550,000 clones, around 90% appearing once. Germline V CDR1 and CDR2: MNHEY, SVGAGI. This CDR3 spans 13 amino acids. J gave up 4 bases and V 6 bases, and 3 bases lay outside the gene matches. The receptor's source is a man aged 18-30 years with COVID-19, enrolled during active disease. The sample was peripheral blood. This chain connects TRBV6-5 to TRBJ1-1, with 9 bases that match TRBD1. The CDR3 DNA is TGTGCCAGCAGGGACAGGGGTTTCACTGAAGCTTTCTTT. It is translated as CASRDRGFTEAFF.